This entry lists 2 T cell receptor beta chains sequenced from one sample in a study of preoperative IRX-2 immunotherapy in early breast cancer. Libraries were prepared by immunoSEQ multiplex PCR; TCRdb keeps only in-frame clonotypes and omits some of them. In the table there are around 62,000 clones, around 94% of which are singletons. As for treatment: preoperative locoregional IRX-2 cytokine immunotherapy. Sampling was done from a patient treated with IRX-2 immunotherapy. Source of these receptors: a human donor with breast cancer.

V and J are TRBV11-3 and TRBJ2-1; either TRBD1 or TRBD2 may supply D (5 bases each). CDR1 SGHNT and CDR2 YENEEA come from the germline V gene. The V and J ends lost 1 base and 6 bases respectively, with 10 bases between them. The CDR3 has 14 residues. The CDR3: CASSLGGIINEQFF. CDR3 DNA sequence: TGTGCCAGCAGCTTAGGGGGGATTATCAATGAGCAGTTCTTC.

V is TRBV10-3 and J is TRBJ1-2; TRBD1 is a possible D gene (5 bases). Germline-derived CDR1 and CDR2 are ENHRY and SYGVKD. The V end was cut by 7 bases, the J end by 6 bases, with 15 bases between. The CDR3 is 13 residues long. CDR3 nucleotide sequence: TGTGCCATCATCCGGGGAGAAGGGGATGGCTACACCTTC. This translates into CAIIRGEGDGYTF.